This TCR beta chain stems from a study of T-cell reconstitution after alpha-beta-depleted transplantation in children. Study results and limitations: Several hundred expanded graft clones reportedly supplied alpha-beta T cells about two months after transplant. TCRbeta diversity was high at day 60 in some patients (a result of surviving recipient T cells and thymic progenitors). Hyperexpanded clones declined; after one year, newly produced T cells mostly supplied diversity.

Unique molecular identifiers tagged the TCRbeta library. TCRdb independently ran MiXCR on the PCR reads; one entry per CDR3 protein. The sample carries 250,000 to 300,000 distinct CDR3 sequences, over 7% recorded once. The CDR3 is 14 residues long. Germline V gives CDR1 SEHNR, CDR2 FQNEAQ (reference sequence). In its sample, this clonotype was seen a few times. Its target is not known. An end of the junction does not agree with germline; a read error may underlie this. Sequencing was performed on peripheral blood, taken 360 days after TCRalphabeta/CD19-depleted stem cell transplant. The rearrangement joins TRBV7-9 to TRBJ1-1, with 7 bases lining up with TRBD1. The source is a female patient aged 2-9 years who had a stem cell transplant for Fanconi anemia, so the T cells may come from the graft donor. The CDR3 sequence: CASSLSQGNAEAFF. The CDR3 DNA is TGTGCCAGCAGCTTATCACAGGGGAACGCTGAAGCTTTCTTT.